The rows below give T cell receptor beta chains drawn from one sample of a study of cytomegalovirus exposure and HLA in healthy donors. Sequencing used immunoSEQ multiplex PCR; TCRdb keeps in-frame clones, though not all of them. This sample has around 63,000 clones, with 70% to 85% found just once. The material sequenced was PBMCs. All receptors derive from a woman aged 25 to 39 in good health and CMV-seronegative. Both conserved end residues are part of each CDR3. Fields, in order: CDR3 protein, V gene, clone size. The size field is filled for only some rows; it gives once, few, many or a size class.

CASSYSRNTEAFF	TRBV6-5	-
CASSASGRAIPGELFF	TRBV7-8	-
CASSPGQGGETQYF	TRBV5-1	-
CASSGTSGGADTQYF	TRBV6-1	few
CASSRNTEAFF	TRBV5-4	-
CASSPPLGGNEKLFF	TRBV7-9	-
CASSLGLAGGSETQYF	TRBV13	-
CAWSPPEAGVSNEQFF	TRBV30	-
CASSAGHGEQFF	TRBV9	few
CASRTSGGAWETQYF	TRBV6-5	-
CASRNPGQHTEAFF	TRBV6-5	-
CASSHLRQGAGGYTF	TRBV4-3	-
CASSIGRGSAENTEAFF	TRBV19	-
CASSGYQGAETEAFF	TRBV4-1	-
CASRDNKRGSYNEQFF	TRBV27	few
CASSERANNQPQHF	TRBV2	-
CASSSDSSYEQYF	TRBV5-5	-
CASSSLTSREQYF	TRBV9	-
CASSPYSGGAGGELFF	TRBV7-8	-
CASSIGQGHNEQFF	TRBV5-1	-
CASSIFFGESNQPQHF	TRBV19	-
CASSLVPDRDEKLFF	TRBV7-9	few
CASSLGGGVVGRTF	TRBV11-2	-
CASSLGTSGNARQFF	TRBV7-7	once
CGSSSNTGELFF	TRBV11-3	-
CASSEATGTGGYTF	TRBV6-5	few
CASGWDSTNYGYTF	TRBV12-5	-
CASSRGQGHEKLFF	TRBV7-9	-
CASRRDRGNTEAFF	TRBV27	-
CAIRAGGVGTDTQYF	TRBV10-3	-
CASRPDSFFQPQHF	TRBV6-6	-
CASSIDPGRAEAFF	TRBV19	-
CASSPTREVTEAFF	TRBV18	-
CASREAGSGNTIYF	TRBV6-5	-
CASSIINGDRSWGGELFF	TRBV19	-
CASSPSGGNYNEQFF	TRBV9	once
CASSSRQGAGETQYF	TRBV5-4	-
CASSLVRTSGGPAYEQYF	TRBV7-2	-
CAWSKQGETFFYSGNTIYF	TRBV30	-
CASSPGTGGYGYTF	TRBV11-2	few
CASIVTGGYGEAFF	TRBV7-2	-
CASSQDGAGNADTQYF	TRBV4-2	few
CAWSVNIYQPQHF	TRBV30	-
CAWSADRPRGGYTF	TRBV30	few
CASSLAGGGGITGELFF	TRBV7-2	-
CASSIVEGLTGELFF	TRBV19	-
CASRETGVGDYGYTF	TRBV6-5	-
CASNKRGGAGETQYF	TRBV5-6	few
CASSATGLLNTEAFF	TRBV19	-
CAIEAGGPTGELFF	TRBV10-3	-
CASSFGGGARYNEQFF	TRBV7-9	-
CASSRGQGYQETQYF	TRBV6-5	-
CASSPPLQSNQPQHF	TRBV19	-